This T cell receptor beta chain was recovered during a study of blood T cell repertoires in COVID-19. Study at large: Sites in the United States, Italy and Spain provided acute and convalescent COVID-19 samples. PBMCs, B-cell-depleted T cells, or T cells were the source of the cDNA or gDNA that made up the material.

Per the original methods: Reference gene primer amplification gave estimated nucleated cell counts. The data were produced by immunoSEQ multiplex PCR, yet TCRdb's version contains in-frame clones alone and is incomplete. V and J calls plus clone size are reproduced from that table; the DNA served to infer D and trimming. The table lists approximately 350,000 clones, approximately 88% of them singletons. This CDR3 comprises 16 residues. Germline V gene sequence: CDR1 MNHEY, CDR2 SMNVEV (reference sequence). J was trimmed by 7 bases and V by 2 bases; bases with no gene match: 12. The source of this sequence is a man aged 40-49 years with acute or convalescent COVID-19. The sample taken for sequencing was peripheral blood. The chain couples TRBV27 to TRBJ1-1; 8 bases map to TRBD1. Written as DNA, the CDR3 is TGTGCCAGCAGTTTAAGACAGGGGCGAGGTCGATTTGAAGCTTTCTTT. This translates into CASSLRQGRGRFEAFF.